The present TCR beta chain was sequenced within a study of a mutant IDH1 vaccine in newly diagnosed glioma. Stated time point: week 35, safety follow-up. A single vaccine dose contained 300 ug of mutant IDH1 20-mer peptide, and topical imiquimod was used with it. New astrocytomas of WHO grade 3 or 4 that were IDH1-mutant and ATRX-lost were found in the donors. This CDR3 is 10 amino acids long. To note about this clone: The antigen remains unidentified.

The method was immunoSEQ multiplex PCR; TCRdb's version includes in-frame clones alone and lacks a portion of them. The profile covers tens of thousands of clones, with roughly 81% appearing a single time and less than 7% taken by the ten largest. The chain combines TRBV21-1 with TRBJ2-7; the table names TRBD1, a call not compared with the DNA. TRBV21-1 is assigned pseudogene status. The receptor's source is a man aged 35-49 years with glioma. The input for sequencing was PBMCs, taken from a glioma patient whose treatment included an IDH1 peptide vaccine. The CDR3 sequence is CASSNNEQYF. Here the CDR3 DNA reads TGTGCCAGCAGCAACAACGAGCAGTACTTC.